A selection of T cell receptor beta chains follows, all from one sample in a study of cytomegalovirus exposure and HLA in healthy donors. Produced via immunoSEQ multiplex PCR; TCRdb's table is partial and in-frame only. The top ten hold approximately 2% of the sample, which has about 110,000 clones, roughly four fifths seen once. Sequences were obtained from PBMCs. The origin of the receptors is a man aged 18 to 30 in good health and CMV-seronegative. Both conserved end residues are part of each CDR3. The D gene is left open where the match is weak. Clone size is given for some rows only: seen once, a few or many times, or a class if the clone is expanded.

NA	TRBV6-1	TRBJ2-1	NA	TGTGCCGGCGGAGACTCGCACCCCAATGAGCAGTTCTTC	CAGGDSHPNEQFF
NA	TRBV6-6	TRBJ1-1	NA	TGTGCCAGCACTCCCCAGGGGACTGAAGCTTTCTTT	CASTPQGTEAFF
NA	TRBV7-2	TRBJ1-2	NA	TGTGCCAGCAGCTTAGACAGGACGGTCGGCTACACCTTC	CASSLDRTVGYTF
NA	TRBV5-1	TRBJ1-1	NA	TGCGCCAGCAGCTTGAACAGTGTGAACACTGAAGCTTTCTTT	CASSLNSVNTEAFF
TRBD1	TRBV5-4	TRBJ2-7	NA	TGTGCCAGCAGCTTCGGACAGGGGCTCTACTACGAGCAGTACTTC	CASSFGQGLYYEQYF
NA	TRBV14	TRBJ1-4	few	TGTGCCAGCAGCCAAGGCGATGGACTCGGACAGCGAGAAAAACTGTTTTTT	CASSQGDGLGQREKLFF
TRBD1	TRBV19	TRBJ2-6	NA	TGTGCCAGTACCAAATCCAGTGGGACAGGGGGCTCTGGGGCCAACGTCCTGACTTTC	CASTKSSGTGGSGANVLTF
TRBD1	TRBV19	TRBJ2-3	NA	TGTGCCAGTAGTATCGCCAGGGGGAACACAGATACGCAGTATTTT	CASSIARGNTDTQYF
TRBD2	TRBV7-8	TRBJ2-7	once	TGTGCCAGCAGCTCGGGGGGGACCCTACGCGAGCAGTACTTC	CASSSGGTLREQYF
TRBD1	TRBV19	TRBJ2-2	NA	TGTGCCAGTAGCGGACAGGGGGGCCGGCCGAAGCTGTTTTTT	CASSGQGGRPKLFF
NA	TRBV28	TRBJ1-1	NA	TGTGCCAGCAGTTTATCGGGGGGCGGCCCTGAAGCTTTCTTT	CASSLSGGGPEAFF
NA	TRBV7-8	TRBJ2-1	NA	TGTGCCAGCAGCTTTCGGTACGATGAGCAGTTCTTC	CASSFRYDEQFF
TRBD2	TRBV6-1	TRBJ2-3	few	TGTGCCAGCAGTGAAGTAGCGGGGGGGCTGGATACGCAGTATTTT	CASSEVAGGLDTQYF
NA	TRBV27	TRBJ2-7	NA	TGTGCCAGCCCCTCGGACACTATCGGATACGAGCAGTACTTC	CASPSDTIGYEQYF
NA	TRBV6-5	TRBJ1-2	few	TGTGCCAGCAGTTCCGGACATGCGGAGGGTGGCTACACCTTC	CASSSGHAEGGYTF
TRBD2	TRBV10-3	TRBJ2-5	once	TGTGCCATCAGTGAACTTCTGGGGGCTAGCGGGGGGCCGGCGGAAGAGACCCAGTACTTC	CAISELLGASGGPAEETQYF
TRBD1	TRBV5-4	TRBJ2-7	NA	TGTGCCAGCAGCTTCCCGGAACCGGGACAGAACTACGAGCAGTACTTC	CASSFPEPGQNYEQYF
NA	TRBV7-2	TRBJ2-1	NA	TGTGCCAGCAGCTTAGTAGCCGGGGCCTACAATGAGCAGTTCTTC	CASSLVAGAYNEQFF
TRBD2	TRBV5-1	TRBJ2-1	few	TGCGCCAGCGCGGGGGACTCCTACAATGAGCAGTTCTTC	CASAGDSYNEQFF
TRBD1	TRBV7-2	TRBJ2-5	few	TGTGCCAGCAGCTTAGTGGACAGGGGAGGGGAGACCCAGTACTTC	CASSLVDRGGETQYF
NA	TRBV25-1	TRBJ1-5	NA	TGTGCCAGCAGTGAATTAGGGGGAAGCAATCAGCCCCAGCATTTT	CASSELGGSNQPQHF
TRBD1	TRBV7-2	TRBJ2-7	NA	TGTGCCAGCAGCTCCCCGCCCGGGACAGTGTACTACGAGCAGTACTTC	CASSSPPGTVYYEQYF
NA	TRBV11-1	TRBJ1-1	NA	TGTGCCAGCAGCTTAACGGGTAACACTGAAGCTTTCTTT	CASSLTGNTEAFF
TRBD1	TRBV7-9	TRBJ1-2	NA	TGTGCCAGCATCGGGACAGGGGGCGTCGGTGGCTACACCTTC	CASIGTGGVGGYTF
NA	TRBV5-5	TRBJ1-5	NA	TGTGCCAGCAGCGGGGGGGACGGTTATCAGCCCCAGCATTTT	CASSGGDGYQPQHF
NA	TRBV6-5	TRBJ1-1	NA	TGTGCCAGCACTACGACGGGGAACACTGAAGCTTTCTTT	CASTTTGNTEAFF
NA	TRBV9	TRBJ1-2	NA	TGTGCCAGCAGCCCCCAAAGAGGGACTCACGGGTTCTATGGCTACACCTTC	CASSPQRGTHGFYGYTF
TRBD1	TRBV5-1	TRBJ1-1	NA	TGCGCCAGCAGCGTGACAGGGAATCCGAACACTGAAGCTTTCTTT	CASSVTGNPNTEAFF
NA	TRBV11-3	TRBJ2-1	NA	TGTGCCAGCAGCTTAGATGGAGACAATGAGCAGTTCTTC	CASSLDGDNEQFF
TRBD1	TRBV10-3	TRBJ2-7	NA	TGTGCCATCAGTGAGGGCAGGGGGCTTCCCTACGAGCAGTACTTC	CAISEGRGLPYEQYF
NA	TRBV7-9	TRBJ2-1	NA	TGTGCCAGCAGCTTAGGGTCCGTAGTTGAGCAGTTCTTC	CASSLGSVVEQFF
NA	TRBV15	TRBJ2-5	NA	TGTGCCACCAGCAGAGATTTGGTTATGGGGCAGATACTCCAAGAGACCCAGTACTTC	CATSRDLVMGQILQETQYF
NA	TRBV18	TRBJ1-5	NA	TGTGCCAGCACAGGGTTCTCTGGTCAGCCCCAGCATTTT	CASTGFSGQPQHF
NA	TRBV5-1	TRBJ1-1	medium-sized	TGCGCCAGCAGCTTGGACTCAGGGTTGATGAACACTGAAGCTTTCTTT	CASSLDSGLMNTEAFF
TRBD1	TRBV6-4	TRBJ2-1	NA	TGTGCCAGCAGTAAAGACAGGGGTTATAATGAGCAGTTCTTC	CASSKDRGYNEQFF
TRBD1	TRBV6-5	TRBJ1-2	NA	TGTGCCAGCAGTTACGGCCAGGGGGCCAACTATGGCTACACCTTC	CASSYGQGANYGYTF
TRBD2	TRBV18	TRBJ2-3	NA	TGTGCCAGCTCACCAACCCCGGGACTAGCGGGGTGGGATACGCAGTATTTT	CASSPTPGLAGWDTQYF
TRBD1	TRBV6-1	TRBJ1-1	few	TGTGCCAGCAGTGGACAGGGTACCCACACTGAAGCTTTCTTT	CASSGQGTHTEAFF
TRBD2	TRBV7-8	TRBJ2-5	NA	TGTGCCAGCAGCTTAGCGCCCCGAGGGCTAGCGGGGGGTAACAAAAAGACCCAGTACTTC	CASSLAPRGLAGGNKKTQYF
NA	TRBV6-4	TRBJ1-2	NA	TGTGCCAGCAGTGAAACCTCGGCAGCTAACTATGGCTACCCCTTC	CASSETSAANYGYPF
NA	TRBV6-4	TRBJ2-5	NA	TGTGCCAGCAGTGACGCCCGGGGGAGGACAGAGACCCAGTACTTC	CASSDARGRTETQYF
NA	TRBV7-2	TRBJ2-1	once	TGTGCCAGCAGCTTAGCCGGGTGGAGCTCCTACAATGAGCAGTTCTTC	CASSLAGWSSYNEQFF
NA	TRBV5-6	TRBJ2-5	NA	TGTGCCAGCAGCTTGTGGAGCAAGGAGACCCAGTACTTC	CASSLWSKETQYF
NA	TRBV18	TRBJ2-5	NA	TGTGCCAGCTCACCGCGGGGCCAAGAGACCCAGTACTTC	CASSPRGQETQYF
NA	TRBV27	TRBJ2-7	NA	TGTGCCAGCAGCTCGACAGGATACGAGCAGTACTTC	CASSSTGYEQYF
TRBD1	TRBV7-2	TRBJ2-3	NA	TGTGCCAGCAGCTCCGGGACAGTTAGCACAGATACGCAGTATTTT	CASSSGTVSTDTQYF
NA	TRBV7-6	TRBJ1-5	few	TGTGCCAGCAGCTTAGCCCCAGATCAGCCCCAGCATTTT	CASSLAPDQPQHF
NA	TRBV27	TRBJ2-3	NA	TGTGCCAGCAGGTCGACTTCTCGGGGCACAGATACGCAGTATTTT	CASRSTSRGTDTQYF
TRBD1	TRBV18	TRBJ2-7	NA	TGTGCCAGCTCGGGGACAGGGGGAGTTGCCGAGCAGTACTTC	CASSGTGGVAEQYF
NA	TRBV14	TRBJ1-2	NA	TGTGCCAGCAGCCAAAACTTCCCCTATGGCTACACCTTC	CASSQNFPYGYTF